A single TCR beta chain is shown here with its context. Germline loops: CDR1 SNHLY, CDR2 FYNNEI. The CDR3 totals 14 residues. Trimming at V came to 4 bases and at J to 5 bases, leaving 3 bases not matched to a gene. The data were taken from a study of control samples from healthy donors and cancer patients. Some clones are missing from TCRdb's copy, which holds only in-frame ones; the method was immunoSEQ multiplex PCR. The sample gives about 130,000 clones, about 93% of which show up once; 1.7% is in the top ten. The chain uses TRBV2 and TRBJ1-5, with TRBD1 identical over 9 bases. Material: PBMCs. This TCR was sampled from a man aged 50-60 years with head and neck cancer. The CDR3 spells CASSVRTGDQPQHF. The CDR3 DNA is TGTGCCAGCAGTGTAAGGACAGGGGATCAGCCCCAGCATTTT.